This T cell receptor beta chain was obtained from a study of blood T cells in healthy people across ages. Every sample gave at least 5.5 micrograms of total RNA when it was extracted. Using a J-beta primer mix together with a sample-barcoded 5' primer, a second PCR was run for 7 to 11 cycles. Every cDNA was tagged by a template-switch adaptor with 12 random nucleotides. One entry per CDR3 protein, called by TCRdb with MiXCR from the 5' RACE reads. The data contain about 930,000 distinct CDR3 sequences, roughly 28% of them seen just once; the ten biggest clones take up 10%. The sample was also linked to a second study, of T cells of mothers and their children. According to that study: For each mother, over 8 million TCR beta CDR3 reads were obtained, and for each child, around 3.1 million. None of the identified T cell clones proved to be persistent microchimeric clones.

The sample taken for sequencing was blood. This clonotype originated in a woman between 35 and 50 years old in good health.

The CDR3 sequence: CASRGGHSGSEQFF. CDR3 sequence (DNA): TGTGCCAGCCGGGGGGGGCACTCGGGCAGTGAGCAGTTCTTC. The chain couples TRBV6-6 to TRBJ2-1, with 8 bases fitting TRBD2. After removal of 8 bases from V and 9 bases from J, the junction contained 12 bases not matched to a gene. CDR1 and CDR2 (germline): MNHNY, SVGAGI (reference sequence). The CDR3 consists of 14 residues.